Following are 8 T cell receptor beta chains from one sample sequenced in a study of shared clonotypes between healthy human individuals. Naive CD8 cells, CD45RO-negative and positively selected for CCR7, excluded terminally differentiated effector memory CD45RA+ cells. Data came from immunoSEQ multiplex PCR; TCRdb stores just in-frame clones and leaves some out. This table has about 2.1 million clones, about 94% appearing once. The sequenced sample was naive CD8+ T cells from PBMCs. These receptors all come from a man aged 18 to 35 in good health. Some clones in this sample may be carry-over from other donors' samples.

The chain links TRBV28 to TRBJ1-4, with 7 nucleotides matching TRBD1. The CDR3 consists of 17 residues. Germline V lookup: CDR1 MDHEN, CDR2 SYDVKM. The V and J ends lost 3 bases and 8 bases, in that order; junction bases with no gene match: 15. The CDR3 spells CASSLPTTGERGEKLFF. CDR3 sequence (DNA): TGTGCCAGCAGTTTGCCAACCACAGGGGAGCGAGGAGAAAAACTGTTTTTT. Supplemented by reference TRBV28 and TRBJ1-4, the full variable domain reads DVKVTQSSRYLVKRTGEKVFLECVQDMDHENMFWYRQDPGLGLRLIYFSYDVKMKEKGDIPEGYSVSREKKERFSLILESASTNQTSMYLCASSLPTTGERGEKLFFGSGTQLSVL.

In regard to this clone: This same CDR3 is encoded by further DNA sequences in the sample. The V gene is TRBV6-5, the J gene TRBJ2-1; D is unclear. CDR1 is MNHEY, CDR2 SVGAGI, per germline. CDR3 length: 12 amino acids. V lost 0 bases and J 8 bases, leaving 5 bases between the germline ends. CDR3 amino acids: CASSYSWDEQFF. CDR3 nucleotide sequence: TGTGCCAGCAGTTACTCTTGGGATGAGCAGTTCTTC.

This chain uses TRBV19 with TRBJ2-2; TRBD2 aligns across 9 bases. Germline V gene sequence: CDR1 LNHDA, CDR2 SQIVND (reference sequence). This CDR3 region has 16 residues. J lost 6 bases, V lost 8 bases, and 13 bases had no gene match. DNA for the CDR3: TGTGCCAGTTTTGATGATAGCGGGAGTGGCTCCGGGGAGCTGTTTTTT. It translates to CASFDDSGSGSGELFF.

In nucleotides, the CDR3 is TGTGCCAGCAGTTTAGATGGCTGGCGCGAGCAGTACTTC. As protein: CASSLDGWREQYF. The chain links TRBV27 to TRBJ2-7; no definite D call. V dropped 2 bases and J dropped 6 bases, with 11 bases sitting between them. The CDR3 has 13 residues. Germline assignment: CDR1 MNHEY and CDR2 SMNVEV (reference sequence).

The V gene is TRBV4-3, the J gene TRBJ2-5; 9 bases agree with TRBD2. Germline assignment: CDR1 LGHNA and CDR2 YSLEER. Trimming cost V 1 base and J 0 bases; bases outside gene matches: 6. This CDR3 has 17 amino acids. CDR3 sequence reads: CASSQGLAGWYQETQYF. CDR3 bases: TGCGCCAGCAGCCAAGGGCTAGCGGGGTGGTACCAAGAGACCCAGTACTTC.

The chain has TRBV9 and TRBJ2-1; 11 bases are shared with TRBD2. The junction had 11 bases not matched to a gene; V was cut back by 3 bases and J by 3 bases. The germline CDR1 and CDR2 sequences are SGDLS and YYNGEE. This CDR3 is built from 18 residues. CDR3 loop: CASSASPTSGGNYNEQFF. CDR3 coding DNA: TGTGCCAGCAGCGCATCACCTACTAGCGGGGGCAACTACAATGAGCAGTTCTTC.

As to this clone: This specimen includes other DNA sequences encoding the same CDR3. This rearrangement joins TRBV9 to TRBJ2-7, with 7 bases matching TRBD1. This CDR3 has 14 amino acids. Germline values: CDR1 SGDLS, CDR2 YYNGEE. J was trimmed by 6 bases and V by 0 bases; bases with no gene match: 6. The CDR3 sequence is CASSVGDRVSEQYF. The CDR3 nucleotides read TGTGCCAGCAGCGTAGGCGACAGGGTTAGCGAGCAGTACTTC.

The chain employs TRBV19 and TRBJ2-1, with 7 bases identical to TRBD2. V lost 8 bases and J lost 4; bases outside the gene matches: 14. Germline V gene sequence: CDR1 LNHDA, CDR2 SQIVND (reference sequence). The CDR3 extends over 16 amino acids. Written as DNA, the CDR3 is TGTGCCAGTGTGTCCAGATCTAGCGGTCATTACAATGAGCAGTTCTTC. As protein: CASVSRSSGHYNEQFF.